This is a list of T cell receptor beta chains from one sample in a study of CD8 T cells in Susac syndrome. TCRdb used MiXCR to reprocess the immunoSEQ multiplex PCR reads, holding one entry per CDR3 protein. The profile covers 210,000 or so distinct CDR3 sequences, with approximately 94% appearing a single time and around 0.16% taken by the ten largest. The sample comprised CD4+ T cells from PBMCs. These receptors originate from a human donor with Susac syndrome. Both conserved end residues are part of each CDR3. The order of the fields is V gene, D gene, clone size, J gene, CDR3 DNA, CDR3 protein. A D gene is named only where the DNA matches it firmly. Only some rows state a clone size, as once, few, many or a class for expanded clones.

V: TRBV29-1
D: NA
size: NA
J: TRBJ2-4
DNA: TGCAGCGTTGAAGTGGATGGGGGGAAAAAAAACATTCAGTACTTC
CDR3: CSVEVDGGKKNIQYF

V: TRBV2
D: NA
size: NA
J: TRBJ2-3
DNA: TGTGCCAGCAGTTCCGAGGGCCGAAAAGATACGCAGTATTTT
CDR3: CASSSEGRKDTQYF

V: TRBV6-6
D: NA
size: NA
J: TRBJ1-1
DNA: TGTGCCAGCAGTCGGCCCCGAAACGGGAACACTGAAGCTTTCTTT
CDR3: CASSRPRNGNTEAFF

V: TRBV6-2/TRBV6-3
D: NA
size: NA
J: TRBJ1-1
DNA: TGTGCCAGCAGTTACGTCTCGGGGGGCACTGAAGCTTTCTTT
CDR3: CASSYVSGGTEAFF

V: TRBV20-1
D: TRBD2
size: NA
J: TRBJ2-3
DNA: TGCAGTGCTAGAGATGAGCGGGGGGGCGGAATAGATACGCAGTATTTT
CDR3: CSARDERGGGIDTQYF

V: TRBV3-1
D: TRBD1
size: NA
J: TRBJ2-1
DNA: TGTGCCAGCAGCCAAGCTCGGGACAGGGTAGGAAATGAGCAGTTCTTC
CDR3: CASSQARDRVGNEQFF

V: TRBV27
D: NA
size: NA
J: TRBJ1-2
DNA: TGTGCCAGCAGTTTATCGTTCGGACGCGCCGGCTACACCTTC
CDR3: CASSLSFGRAGYTF

V: TRBV14
D: NA
size: NA
J: TRBJ1-2
DNA: TGTGCCAGCAGCCAAGTGAGAGGGCTAGGGGGCTACACCTTC
CDR3: CASSQVRGLGGYTF

V: TRBV10-3
D: TRBD2
size: once
J: TRBJ2-1
DNA: TGTGCCATCAGTGAACGCGGGGGGGCTGGGAGTGAGCAGTTCTTC
CDR3: CAISERGGAGSEQFF

V: TRBV20-1
D: TRBD1
size: NA
J: TRBJ1-5
DNA: TGCAGTGCTAGGCGTTCCGGACAGGGGGATCAGCCCCAGCATTTT
CDR3: CSARRSGQGDQPQHF

V: TRBV25-1
D: NA
size: NA
J: TRBJ2-5
DNA: TGTGCCAGCAGTACCCTGGACCAAGAGACCCAGTACTTC
CDR3: CASSTLDQETQYF

V: TRBV19
D: NA
size: NA
J: TRBJ2-6
DNA: TGTGCCAGTAGTTTGTTCCTCTCTGGGGCCAACGTCCTGACTTTC
CDR3: CASSLFLSGANVLTF

V: TRBV18
D: NA
size: NA
J: TRBJ1-5
DNA: TGTGCCAGCTCACCAGCGGCAACAGGGAGCAATCAGCCCCAGCATTTT
CDR3: CASSPAATGSNQPQHF

V: TRBV20-1
D: NA
size: NA
J: TRBJ1-4
DNA: TGCAGTACAAAACCTCCGGGACGGGGAAATGAAAAACTGTTTTTT
CDR3: CSTKPPGRGNEKLFF

V: TRBV6-2/TRBV6-3
D: TRBD2
size: once
J: TRBJ2-7
DNA: TGTGCCAGCTACGTCCGGGGCGGGGGGACCTACGAGCAGTACTTC
CDR3: CASYVRGGGTYEQYF

V: TRBV30
D: NA
size: NA
J: TRBJ1-2
DNA: TGTGCCTGGAGTGTTAGCTATGGCTACACCTTC
CDR3: CAWSVSYGYTF

V: TRBV5-4
D: NA
size: few
J: TRBJ1-1
DNA: TGTGCCAGCAGCTTAGAGGGCAGGAACACTGAAGCTTTCTTT
CDR3: CASSLEGRNTEAFF

V: TRBV20-1
D: NA
size: NA
J: TRBJ2-5
DNA: TGCAGTGCTGTTCAGGCCGAGACCCAGTACTTC
CDR3: CSAVQAETQYF

V: TRBV7-9
D: NA
size: NA
J: TRBJ2-6
DNA: TGTGCCAGCAGCTATGGACGTTCGGTCTCTGGGGCCAACGTCCTGACTTTC
CDR3: CASSYGRSVSGANVLTF

V: TRBV19
D: NA
size: NA
J: TRBJ2-3
DNA: TGTGCCAGTAAGGTTGTCGGGGCTACAGATACGCAGTATTTT
CDR3: CASKVVGATDTQYF

V: TRBV30
D: TRBD1
size: NA
J: TRBJ1-2
DNA: TGTGCCTGGACCCCCGACAGGGGAGTCGGAGGCTACACCTTC
CDR3: CAWTPDRGVGGYTF

V: TRBV6-5
D: NA
size: NA
J: TRBJ1-5
DNA: TGTGCCAGCAGCGATGACGGCTACAATCAGCCCCAGCATTTT
CDR3: CASSDDGYNQPQHF

V: TRBV30
D: TRBD2
size: NA
J: TRBJ2-2
DNA: TGTGCCTGGGGGGGAGGGGACGCCGGGGAGCTGTTTTTT
CDR3: CAWGGGDAGELFF

V: TRBV20-1
D: NA
size: NA
J: TRBJ1-5
DNA: TGCAGTGCTAAACGACGGGACCCGGTGTTGAATAGCAATCAGCCCCAGCATTTT
CDR3: CSAKRRDPVLNSNQPQHF

V: TRBV30
D: NA
size: NA
J: TRBJ2-7
DNA: TGTGCCTGGAGTGTCCCCGAGGACGGAGGAGAGCAGTACTTC
CDR3: CAWSVPEDGGEQYF

V: TRBV9
D: NA
size: NA
J: TRBJ1-2
DNA: TGTGCCAGCAGCCCCTCGACGGATGGCTACACCTTC
CDR3: CASSPSTDGYTF

V: TRBV30
D: NA
size: once
J: TRBJ1-1
DNA: TGTGCCTGGAGTGCCACCCGAAACACTGAAGCTTTCTTT
CDR3: CAWSATRNTEAFF

V: TRBV7-9
D: NA
size: once
J: TRBJ2-5
DNA: TGTGCCAGCCCAGATGAACAGCAAGAGACCCAGTACTTC
CDR3: CASPDEQQETQYF

V: TRBV5-6
D: NA
size: NA
J: TRBJ2-7
DNA: TGTGCCAGTGTCCGCGGGGCAGCCTTCAACGAGCAGTACTTC
CDR3: CASVRGAAFNEQYF

V: TRBV5-1
D: NA
size: NA
J: TRBJ1-1
DNA: TGCGCCAGCAGCGACCCCCAGGGGAACACTGAAGCTTTCTTT
CDR3: CASSDPQGNTEAFF

V: TRBV20-1
D: TRBD2
size: few
J: TRBJ2-5
DNA: TGCAGTGCTAGAGGCCCTAGCGGGGGGCAAGAGACCCAGTACTTC
CDR3: CSARGPSGGQETQYF

V: TRBV7-8
D: TRBD1
size: NA
J: TRBJ2-1
DNA: TGTGCCAGCAGCTTCCGACAGGGGGCTAACAATGAGCAGTTCTTC
CDR3: CASSFRQGANNEQFF

V: TRBV6-2/TRBV6-3
D: TRBD1
size: NA
J: TRBJ2-7
DNA: TGTGCCAGCAGTTCGTTTCCGGGACAGGTACCCGAGCAGTACTTC
CDR3: CASSSFPGQVPEQYF

V: TRBV20-1
D: TRBD1
size: NA
J: TRBJ2-7
DNA: TGCAGTGCGGAGACAGGGGGCGGATACGAGCAGTACTTC
CDR3: CSAETGGGYEQYF

V: TRBV2
D: NA
size: NA
J: TRBJ2-5
DNA: TGTGCCAGCAGTGACAGTCGGAACCAAGAGACCCAGTACTTC
CDR3: CASSDSRNQETQYF

V: TRBV20-1
D: NA
size: once
J: TRBJ2-5
DNA: TGCAGTGCTAGAGATTGGACAGCTCGGAGAGGGGAGACCCAGTACTTC
CDR3: CSARDWTARRGETQYF

V: TRBV14
D: NA
size: NA
J: TRBJ2-7
DNA: TGTGCCAGCAGCCAAGTACTGGGAAGTGAGCAGTACTTC
CDR3: CASSQVLGSEQYF